Below, 12 T cell receptor beta chains from the same sample are listed, as sequenced in a study of blood T cell repertoires in COVID-19 (dated by TCRdb to the early 2020s). Library prep was done by the immunoSEQ multiplex PCR assay. Held by TCRdb, this immuneACCESS table contains in-frame sequences only and omits some clones. Under half of the omission traces to an unresolved V gene where checked; the cause of the rest is unknown. In all, the sample holds fewer than 55,000 clones, and 82% of those were seen once. The ten largest clonotypes hold roughly 2.6% of the sample. Specimen: peripheral blood. The source of these receptors is a woman aged 60-75 years with acute or convalescent COVID-19.

The V and J genes are TRBV7-3 and TRBJ2-2, with 11 bases that match TRBD2. The CDR3 has 16 residues. The J segment lost 4 bases and the V segment lost 8 bases, leaving 9 bases of the junction unmatched. CDR1 and CDR2 from the germline V gene are SGHTA and FQGTGA. CDR3 sequence: CASGSRLAGFTGELFF. CDR3 DNA: TGTGCCAGCGGAAGCCGACTAGCGGGGTTCACCGGGGAGCTGTTTTTT.

The V gene is TRBV5-1, the J gene TRBJ2-7, with D unresolved. Germline V CDR1 and CDR2: SGHRS, YFSETQ. Trimming left V 0 bases short and J 0 bases short, with 4 bases between. CDR3 length: 13 residues. CDR3 sequence: CASSLDGSYEQYF. The CDR3, as DNA: TGCGCCAGCAGCTTGGACGGCTCCTACGAGCAGTACTTC.

The V call is TRBV6-6, the J call TRBJ1-1, with D unresolved. CDR3 length: 13 residues. The V gene's germline CDR1 is MNHNY and CDR2 SVGAGI (reference sequence). Between the trimmed V and J ends, which lost 7 bases and 2 bases, there was a span of 11 bases. The CDR3 loop is CASNPGVNTEAFF. In nucleotides, the CDR3 is TGTGCCAGCAATCCCGGGGTCAACACTGAAGCTTTCTTT.

The chain is built from TRBV21-1 and TRBJ2-5; no DNA check was done on the table's D call, TRBD1. TRBV21-1 is a pseudogene. The CDR3 is made up of 18 amino acids. In nucleotides, the CDR3 is TGTGCCAGCAAACACTTGGGCCGGGGGACAGGGATTAAAGAGACCCAGTACTTC. Amino acid sequence: CASKHLGRGTGIKETQYF.

The V gene is TRBV6-5, the J gene TRBJ1-2, with D possibly being TRBD1 (5 bases). The CDR3 loop spans 14 amino acids. Trimming stripped 2 bases from V and 4 bases from J, with 11 bases between. CDR1 is MNHEY, CDR2 SVGAGI, per germline. CDR3 sequence: CASSYGASSYGYTF. DNA of the CDR3: TGTGCCAGCAGTTACGGGGCCAGCAGCTATGGCTACACCTTC.

J is TRBJ1-2 and V is TRBV5-1; tentative D call: TRBD1 (6 bases). From germline, CDR1 is SGHRS and CDR2 YFSETQ. The length of the CDR3 is 13 residues. Trimming took 2 bases from V and 5 from J, leaving 10 bases between them. CDR3 sequence (DNA): TGCGCCAGCAGCTTACAGGGCGATTATGGCTACACCTTC. Its protein is CASSLQGDYGYTF.

V usage is TRBV24-1 and J usage is TRBJ2-3; tentative D call: TRBD2 (5 bases). CDR1 is KGHDR and CDR2 is SFDVKD in the germline V gene. The ends were cut back, 3 bases at V and 1 base at J, with 13 bases in the middle. CDR3 length: 16 residues. In DNA, the CDR3 is TGTGCCACCAGTGATCCTAGCAGAGGAGGCACAGATACGCAGTATTTT. Amino acid sequence: CATSDPSRGGTDTQYF.

The chain couples TRBV29-1 to TRBJ1-1; TRBD1 matches 9 bases. This CDR3 contains 12 residues. V was pared by 8 bases and J by 5 bases, with 6 bases of the junction left unmatched. The germline V gene encodes CDR1 SQVTM and CDR2 ANQGSEA. CDR3 bases: TGCAGCACCAGGACAGGGGCAACTGAAGCTTTCTTT. Amino acids: CSTRTGATEAFF.

Notes on this clone: At the DNA level, this CDR3 is encoded by other sequences in the same sample as well. The rearrangement uses TRBV6-5 and TRBJ2-7; 14 nucleotides align to TRBD2. Germline V lookup: CDR1 MNHEY, CDR2 SVGAGI. The CDR3 consists of 14 residues. Here the CDR3 reads CASKGLAGAYEQYF. The CDR3 bases are TGTGCGAGTAAGGGACTAGCGGGGGCCTACGAGCAGTACTTC.

The genes are TRBV4-1 and TRBJ2-1; 9 nucleotides align to TRBD1. CDR1 is MGHRA, CDR2 YSYEKL, per germline. J gave up 4 bases and V 6 bases, and 10 bases lay outside the gene matches. The CDR3 totals 16 residues. CDR3 loop: CASRERRDRAYNEQFF. CDR3 sequence (DNA): TGCGCCAGCAGGGAACGCCGGGACAGGGCATACAATGAGCAGTTCTTC.

This chain joins TRBV7-9 and TRBJ2-1, with TRBD1 matching over 8 bases. V dropped 5 bases and J dropped 2; count of bases not matched to a gene: 8. This CDR3 region has 16 residues. CDR1 is SEHNR, CDR2 FQNEAQ, per germline (reference sequence). The CDR3 nucleotides are TGTGCCAGCAGCGATACCGGGACAGGTACCTACAATGAGCAGTTCTTC. It codes for CASSDTGTGTYNEQFF.

There are a few counts of this clone. The V and J genes are TRBV7-9 and TRBJ2-5, with D unresolved. The V gene lost 3 bases and the J gene lost 4 bases, with 3 bases spanning the gap. The CDR3 runs to 11 residues. Germline V gene sequence: CDR1 SEHNR, CDR2 FQNEAQ (reference sequence). CDR3 bases: TGTGCCAGCAGCTTCGGAGAGACCCAGTACTTC. Translating gives CASSFGETQYF. The variable domain in full, completed from reference TRBV7-9 and TRBJ2-5, reads DTGVSQNPRHKITKRGQNVTFRCDPISEHNRLYWYRQTLGQGPEFLTYFQNEAQLEKSRLLSDRFSAERPKGSFSTLEIQRTEQGDSAMYLCASSFGETQYFGPGTRLLVL.